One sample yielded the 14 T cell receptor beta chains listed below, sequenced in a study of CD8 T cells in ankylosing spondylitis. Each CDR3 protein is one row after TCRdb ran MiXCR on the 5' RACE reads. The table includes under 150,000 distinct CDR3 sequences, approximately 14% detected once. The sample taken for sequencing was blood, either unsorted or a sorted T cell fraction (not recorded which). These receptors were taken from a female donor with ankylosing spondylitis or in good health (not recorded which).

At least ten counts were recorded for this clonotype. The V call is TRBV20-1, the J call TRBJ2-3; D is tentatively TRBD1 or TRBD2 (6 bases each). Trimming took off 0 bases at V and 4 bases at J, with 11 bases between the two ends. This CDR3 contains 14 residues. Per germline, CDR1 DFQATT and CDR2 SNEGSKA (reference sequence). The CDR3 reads CSARESGAPDTQYF. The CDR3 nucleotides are TGCAGTGCTAGAGAATCGGGGGCCCCAGATACGCAGTATTTT.

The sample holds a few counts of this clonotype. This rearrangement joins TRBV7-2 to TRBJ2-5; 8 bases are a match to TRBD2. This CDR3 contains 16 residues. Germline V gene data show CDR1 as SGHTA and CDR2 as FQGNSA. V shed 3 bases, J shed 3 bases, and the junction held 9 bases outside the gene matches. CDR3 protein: CASSFQASGGKETQYF. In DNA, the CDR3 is TGTGCCAGCAGCTTTCAGGCCAGCGGGGGAAAAGAGACCCAGTACTTC.

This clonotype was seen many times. CDR3 nucleotides: TGTGCCACCAGCAGAGATCTGACATCGAACTATGGCTACACCTTC. It translates to CATSRDLTSNYGYTF. The chain is built from TRBV15 and TRBJ1-2; D is ambiguous. Germline CDR1 and CDR2: LNHNV and YYDKDF (reference sequence). V dropped 0 bases and J dropped 2 bases, with 10 bases sitting between them. The CDR3 loop spans 15 amino acids.

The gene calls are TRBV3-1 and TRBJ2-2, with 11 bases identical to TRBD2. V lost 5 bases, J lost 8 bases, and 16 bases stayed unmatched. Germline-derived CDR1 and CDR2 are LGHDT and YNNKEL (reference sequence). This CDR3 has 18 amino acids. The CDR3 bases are TGTGCCAGCAGCACCTTCTCCACTAGCGGGGGACTCTCTGGGGAGCTGTTTTTT. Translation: CASSTFSTSGGLSGELFF.

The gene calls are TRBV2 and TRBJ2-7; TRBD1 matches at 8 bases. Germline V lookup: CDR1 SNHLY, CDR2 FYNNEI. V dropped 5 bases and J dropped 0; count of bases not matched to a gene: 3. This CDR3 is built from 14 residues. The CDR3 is CASSRTGTSYEQYF. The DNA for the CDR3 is TGTGCCAGCAGTCGGACAGGGACCTCCTACGAGCAGTACTTC.

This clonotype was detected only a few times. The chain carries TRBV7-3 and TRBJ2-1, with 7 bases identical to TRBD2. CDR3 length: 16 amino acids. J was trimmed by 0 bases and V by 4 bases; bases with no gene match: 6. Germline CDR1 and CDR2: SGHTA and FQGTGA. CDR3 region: CASSSLAGLSYNEQFF. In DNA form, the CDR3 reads TGTGCCAGCAGCTCCTTAGCGGGCCTCTCCTACAATGAGCAGTTCTTC.

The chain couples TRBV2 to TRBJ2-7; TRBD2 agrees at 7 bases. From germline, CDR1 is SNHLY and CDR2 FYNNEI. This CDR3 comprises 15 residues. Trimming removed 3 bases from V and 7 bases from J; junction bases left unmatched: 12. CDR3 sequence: CASSDSSGRLGEQYF. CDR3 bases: TGTGCCAGCAGTGATTCTTCCGGGAGGTTGGGGGAGCAGTACTTC.

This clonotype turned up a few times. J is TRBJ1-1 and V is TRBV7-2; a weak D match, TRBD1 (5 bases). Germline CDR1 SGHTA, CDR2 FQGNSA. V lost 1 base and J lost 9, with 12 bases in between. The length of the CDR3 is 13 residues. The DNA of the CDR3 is TGTGCCAGCAGCTTAGGGGGCTCACTGAAAGCTTTCTTT. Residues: CASSLGGSLKAFF.

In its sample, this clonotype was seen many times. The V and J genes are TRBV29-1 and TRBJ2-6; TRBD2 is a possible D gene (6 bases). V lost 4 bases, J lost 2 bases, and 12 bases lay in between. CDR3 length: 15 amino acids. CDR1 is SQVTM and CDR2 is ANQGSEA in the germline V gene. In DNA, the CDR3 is TGCAGCGTTGTGGAGGGTTCGACTGGGGCCAACGTCCTGACTTTC. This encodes CSVVEGSTGANVLTF.

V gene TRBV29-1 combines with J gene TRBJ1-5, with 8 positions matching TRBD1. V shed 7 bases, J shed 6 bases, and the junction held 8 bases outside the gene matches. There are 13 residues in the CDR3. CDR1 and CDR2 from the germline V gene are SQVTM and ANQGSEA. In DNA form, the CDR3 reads TGCAGCGCCGGACAGGGCCTCGGTCAGCCCCAGCATTTT. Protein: CSAGQGLGQPQHF.

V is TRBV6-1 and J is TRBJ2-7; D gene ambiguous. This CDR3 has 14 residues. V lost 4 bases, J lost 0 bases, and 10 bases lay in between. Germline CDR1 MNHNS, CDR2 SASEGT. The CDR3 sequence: CASSGLAHSYEQYF. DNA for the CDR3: TGTGCCAGCAGTGGGCTGGCGCACTCCTACGAGCAGTACTTC.

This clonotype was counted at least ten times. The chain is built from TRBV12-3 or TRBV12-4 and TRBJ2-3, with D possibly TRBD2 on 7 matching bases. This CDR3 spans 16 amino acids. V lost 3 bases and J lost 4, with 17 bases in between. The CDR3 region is CASSLGGGRRADTQYF. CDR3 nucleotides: TGTGCCAGCAGTTTGGGCGGGGGCCGTAGAGCAGATACGCAGTATTTT.

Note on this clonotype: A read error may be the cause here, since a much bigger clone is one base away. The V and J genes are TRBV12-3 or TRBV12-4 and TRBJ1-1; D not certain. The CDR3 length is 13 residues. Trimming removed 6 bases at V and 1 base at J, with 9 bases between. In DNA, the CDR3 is TGTGCCAGCAGGACACGGGCGAACACTGAAGCTTTCTTT. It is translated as CASRTRANTEAFF.

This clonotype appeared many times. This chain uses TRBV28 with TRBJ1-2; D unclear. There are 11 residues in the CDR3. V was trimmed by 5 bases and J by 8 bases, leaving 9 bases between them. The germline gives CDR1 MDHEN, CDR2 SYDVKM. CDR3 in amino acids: CASSQNGGYTF. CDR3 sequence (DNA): TGTGCCAGCAGTCAAAATGGAGGCTACACCTTC.